These 3 T cell receptor beta chains came from one sample sequenced in a study of blood T cell repertoires in COVID-19. The table came from immunoSEQ multiplex PCR; TCRdb's copy has only in-frame clones and leaves some out. The table shows a few hundred thousand clones, with roughly 87% occurring only once. Sequenced input: PBMCs or T cells enriched from blood (not recorded which). Receptor source: a young woman who had recovered from COVID-19.

The chain couples TRBV2 to TRBJ1-1, with 9 bases matching TRBD1. The CDR3 extends over 16 amino acids. The V and J ends lost 6 bases and 1 base, in that order; junction bases with no gene match: 9. The germline gives CDR1 SNHLY, CDR2 FYNNEI. The chain's CDR3 is CASRPGTGFRNTEAFF. For the CDR3, the DNA is TGTGCCAGCAGGCCCGGGACAGGGTTTCGGAACACTGAAGCTTTCTTT.

The V gene is TRBV3-1 (or the pseudogene TRBV3-2), the J gene TRBJ2-1, with 8 bases matching TRBD1. This CDR3 comprises 15 residues. CDR1 and CDR2 from the germline V gene are LGHDT and YNNKEL (reference sequence). The trim removed 0 bases at V and 5 bases at J, leaving 3 bases unmatched. CDR3: CASSQDYRGDNEQFF. The CDR3 DNA sequence: TGTGCCAGCAGCCAAGATTACAGGGGGGACAATGAGCAGTTCTTC.

The J gene is TRBJ2-3, the V gene TRBV15, with D maybe TRBD1 (5 bases). Germline V lookup: CDR1 LNHNV, CDR2 YYDKDF (reference sequence). The CDR3 is 18 residues long. Trimming shortened V by 0 bases and J by 3 bases, and 19 bases separated the two germline ends. The CDR3 here is CATSRDAVAGFVTDTQYF. The CDR3, as DNA: TGTGCCACCAGCAGAGATGCGGTGGCAGGGTTCGTAACAGATACGCAGTATTTT.